The subject of this entry is one T cell receptor (beta chain). The junction does not match germline at one end; this may be a read error. There are 17 residues in the CDR3. Germline CDR1 reads MNHNY; CDR2 reads SVGAGI (reference sequence). This sample is part of a study of blood T cell repertoires in COVID-19. Method: immunoSEQ multiplex PCR; TCRdb's copy keeps in-frame clones and lacks some. The sample yields fewer than 350,000 clones, about 85% seen once. V usage is TRBV6-6 and J usage is TRBJ2-2, with 9 bases fitting TRBD1. The specimen sequenced was PBMCs or T cells enriched from blood (not recorded which). The TCR originated in a woman aged 25 to 39 who had been exposed to COVID-19. The CDR3 nucleotides read TGTGCCAGCAGTCCCAGGACAGGGGCTACGAACACCGGAGAGCTGTTTTTT. As protein: CASSPRTGATNTGELFF.